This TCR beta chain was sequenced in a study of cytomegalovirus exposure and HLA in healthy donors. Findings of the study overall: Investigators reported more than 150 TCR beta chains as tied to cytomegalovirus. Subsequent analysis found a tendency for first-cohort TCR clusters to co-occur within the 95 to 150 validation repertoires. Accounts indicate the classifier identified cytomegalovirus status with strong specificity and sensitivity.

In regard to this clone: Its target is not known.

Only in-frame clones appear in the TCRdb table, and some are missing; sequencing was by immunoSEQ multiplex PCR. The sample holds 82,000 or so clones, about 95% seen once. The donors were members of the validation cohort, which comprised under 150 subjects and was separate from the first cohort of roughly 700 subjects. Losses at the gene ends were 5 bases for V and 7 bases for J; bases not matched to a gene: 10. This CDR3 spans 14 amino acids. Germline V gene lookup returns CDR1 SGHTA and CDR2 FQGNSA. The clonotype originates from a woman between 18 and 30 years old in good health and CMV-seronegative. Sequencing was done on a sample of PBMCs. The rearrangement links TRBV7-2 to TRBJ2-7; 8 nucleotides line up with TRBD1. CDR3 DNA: TGTGCCAGCAGCCCCTGGACAGGGACGCTGGAGCAGTACTTC. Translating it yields CASSPWTGTLEQYF.